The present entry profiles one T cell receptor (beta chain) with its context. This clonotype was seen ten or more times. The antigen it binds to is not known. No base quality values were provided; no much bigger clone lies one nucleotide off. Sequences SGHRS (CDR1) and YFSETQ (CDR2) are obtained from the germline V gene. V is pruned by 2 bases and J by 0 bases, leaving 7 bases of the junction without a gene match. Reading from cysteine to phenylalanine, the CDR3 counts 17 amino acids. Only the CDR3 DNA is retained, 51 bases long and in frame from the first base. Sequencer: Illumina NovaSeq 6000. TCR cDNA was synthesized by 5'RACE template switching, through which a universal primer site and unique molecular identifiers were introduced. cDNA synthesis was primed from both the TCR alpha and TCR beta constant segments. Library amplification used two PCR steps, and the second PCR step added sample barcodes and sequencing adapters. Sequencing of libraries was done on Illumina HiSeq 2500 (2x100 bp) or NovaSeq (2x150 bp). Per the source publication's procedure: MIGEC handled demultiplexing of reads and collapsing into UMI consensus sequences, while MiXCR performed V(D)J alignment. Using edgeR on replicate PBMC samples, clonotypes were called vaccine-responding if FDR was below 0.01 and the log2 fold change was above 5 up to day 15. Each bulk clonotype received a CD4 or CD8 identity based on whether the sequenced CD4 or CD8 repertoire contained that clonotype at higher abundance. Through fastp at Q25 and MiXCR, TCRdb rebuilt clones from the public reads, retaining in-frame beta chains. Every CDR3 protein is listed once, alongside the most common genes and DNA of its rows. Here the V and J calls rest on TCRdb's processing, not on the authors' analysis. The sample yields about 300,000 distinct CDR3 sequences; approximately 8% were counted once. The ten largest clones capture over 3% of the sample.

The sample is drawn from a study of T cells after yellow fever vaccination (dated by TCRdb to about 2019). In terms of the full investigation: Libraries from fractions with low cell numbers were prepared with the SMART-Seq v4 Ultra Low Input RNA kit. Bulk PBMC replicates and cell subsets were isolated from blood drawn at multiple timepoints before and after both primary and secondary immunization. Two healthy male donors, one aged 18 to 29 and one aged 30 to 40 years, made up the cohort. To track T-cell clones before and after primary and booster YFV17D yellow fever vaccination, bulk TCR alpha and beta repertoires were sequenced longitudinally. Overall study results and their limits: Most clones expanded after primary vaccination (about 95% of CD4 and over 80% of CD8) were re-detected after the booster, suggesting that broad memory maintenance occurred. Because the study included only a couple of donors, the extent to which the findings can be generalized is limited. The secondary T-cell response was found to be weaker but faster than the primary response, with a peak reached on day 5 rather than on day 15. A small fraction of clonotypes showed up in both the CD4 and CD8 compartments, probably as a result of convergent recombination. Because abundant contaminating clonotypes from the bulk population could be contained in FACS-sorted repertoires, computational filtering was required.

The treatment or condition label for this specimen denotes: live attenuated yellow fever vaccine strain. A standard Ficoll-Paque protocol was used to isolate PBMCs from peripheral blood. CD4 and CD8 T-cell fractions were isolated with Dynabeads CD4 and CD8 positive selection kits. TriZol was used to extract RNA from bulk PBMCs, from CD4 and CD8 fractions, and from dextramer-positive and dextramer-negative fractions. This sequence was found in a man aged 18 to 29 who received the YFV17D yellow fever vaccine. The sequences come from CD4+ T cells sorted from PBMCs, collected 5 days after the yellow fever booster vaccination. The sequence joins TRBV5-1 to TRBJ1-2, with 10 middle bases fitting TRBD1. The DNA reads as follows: TGCGCCAGCAGCTTAAATCCTGACAGGGGGCCTAACTATGGCTACACCTTC. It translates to CASSLNPDRGPNYGYTF.